Listed below are T cell receptor beta chains from one sample, sequenced in a study of cytomegalovirus exposure and HLA in healthy donors. Assay: immunoSEQ multiplex PCR; the TCRdb copy retains only in-frame clones and omits some. The repertoire holds some 87,000 clones, with under 80% as singletons. The sample was PBMCs. Receptors originate from a man aged 50 to 60 in good health and CMV-seropositive. CDR3s include the opening cysteine and the closing phenylalanine or tryptophan. A D gene is named only where the DNA matches it firmly. Rows give clone size only sometimes, using once, few, many, or a class for an expanded clone.

size,D,J,V,DNA,CDR3
.,.,TRBJ1-4,TRBV6-1,TGTGCCAGCAGTGAGCAGGAGGGGCAAGCTAATGAAAAACTGTTTTTT,CASSEQEGQANEKLFF
medium-sized,.,TRBJ2-7,TRBV4-1,TGCGCCAGCAGCCAAGAAGCCACAGGATTTACCTACGAGCAGTACTTC,CASSQEATGFTYEQYF
.,TRBD2,TRBJ2-7,TRBV2,TGTGCCAGCAAGACTAGCGTAGTCGAGCAGTACTTC,CASKTSVVEQYF
few,.,TRBJ2-5,TRBV30,TGTGCCTGGAGTGGGGCACCCCTTCAAGAGACCCAGTACTTC,CAWSGAPLQETQYF
.,.,TRBJ2-3,TRBV7-3,TGTGCCAGCAGCTTAATTGGCGGATTCACAGATACGCAGTATTTT,CASSLIGGFTDTQYF
.,TRBD1,TRBJ2-3,TRBV7-3,TGTGCCAGCAGCTTATCGGGACAGGGGACAGATACGCAGTATTTT,CASSLSGQGTDTQYF
.,TRBD2,TRBJ2-6,TRBV30,TGTGCCTGGAGTGTGGTGACTAGCGGGGGGAAAGGTGGGGCCAACGTCCTGACTTTC,CAWSVVTSGGKGGANVLTF
.,.,TRBJ1-1,TRBV5-5,TGTGCCAGCAGCTTAACCTTACAGGGTACGGGCACTGAAGCTTTCTTT,CASSLTLQGTGTEAFF
.,.,TRBJ1-2,TRBV5-6,TGTGCCAGCAGCTTGGCCAACAGGGTCAGGAATGGCTACACCTTC,CASSLANRVRNGYTF
.,.,TRBJ2-5,TRBV7-2,TGTGCCAGCAGCTTGTCACTCCAAGAGACCCAGTACTTC,CASSLSLQETQYF
.,TRBD2,TRBJ2-3,TRBV18,TGTGCCAGCTCACCACCTCGAGGACTAGCGGAGAGCACAGATACGCAGTATTTT,CASSPPRGLAESTDTQYF
.,.,TRBJ1-5,TRBV28,TGTGCCAGCAGTTTTACTACGGGGTTTATTCAGCCCCAGCATTTT,CASSFTTGFIQPQHF
.,TRBD1,TRBJ2-7,TRBV4-3,TGCGCCAGCAGCCCTACACAGGGGACAGGGAGGGAGCAGTACTTC,CASSPTQGTGREQYF
.,.,TRBJ1-1,TRBV11-2,TGTGCCAGCAGCTTAGGGACAGTGAACACTGAAGCTTTCTTT,CASSLGTVNTEAFF
.,TRBD1,TRBJ1-1,TRBV9,TGTGCCAGCAGCGTAGGGGGACAGGGGGCTGGGAGAGCTTTCTTT,CASSVGGQGAGRAFF
.,TRBD2,TRBJ2-5,TRBV29-1,TGCAGCGCCGTTATGGGGAGGGGAACCCAGTACTTC,CSAVMGRGTQYF
.,.,TRBJ1-2,TRBV30,TGTGCCTGGAGCAGGCGAAATAACTATGGCTACACCTTC,CAWSRRNNYGYTF
few,TRBD1,TRBJ1-6,TRBV9,TGTGCCAGCGGGACAGGCGAGAATTCACCCCTCAACTTT,CASGTGENSPLNF
.,.,TRBJ1-1,TRBV27,TGTGCCAGCAGTCCCGTCCAACCTGGGGGGGTGAACACTGAAGCTTTCTTT,CASSPVQPGGVNTEAFF
.,.,TRBJ1-2,TRBV5-4,TGTGCCAGCAGCTTGCTCAATCAGGGATATGGCTACACCTTC,CASSLLNQGYGYTF
.,.,TRBJ1-1,TRBV23-1,TGCGCCAGCAGTCGTGGGGGGAGGACTGAAGCTTTCTTT,CASSRGGRTEAFF
.,TRBD2,TRBJ2-3,TRBV2,TGTGCCAGCAGTCCTTCGGGACTATCAGATACGCAGTATTTT,CASSPSGLSDTQYF
.,.,TRBJ1-5,TRBV15,TGTGCCACCAGCAGAGAACGGGGATTTAATCAGCCCCAGAATTTT,CATSRERGFNQPQNF
few,TRBD1,TRBJ1-2,TRBV10-3,TGTGCCATCAGTGAGTCTCAGGGGGCGCAGGGCTACACCTTC,CAISESQGAQGYTF
few,.,TRBJ1-2,TRBV18,TGTGCCAGCTCACCACCACGTCAGGTCTATGGCTACACCTTC,CASSPPRQVYGYTF
once,TRBD1,TRBJ1-5,TRBV27,TGTGCCAGCAGCCGTGGGACAGGAGGATATGGTAATCAGCCCCAGCATTTT,CASSRGTGGYGNQPQHF
once,TRBD2,TRBJ2-1,TRBV4-3,TGCGCCAGCAGCCGCGGCGGGGGGACCTACAATGAGCAGTTCTTC,CASSRGGGTYNEQFF
.,.,TRBJ1-1,TRBV7-2,TGTGCCAGCAGCTTACTCACTGAAGCTTTCTTT,CASSLLTEAFF
once,.,TRBJ2-7,TRBV27,TGTGCCAGCAGTTTCCTAACCGACAGTTTGACCTACGAGCAGTACTTC,CASSFLTDSLTYEQYF
.,.,TRBJ2-5,TRBV2,TGTGCCAGCAAAACAGAACAAGAGACCCAGTACTTC,CASKTEQETQYF
.,.,TRBJ1-5,TRBV27,TGTGCCAGCAGCGGACAGTCTAATCAGCCCCAGCATTTT,CASSGQSNQPQHF
.,TRBD1,TRBJ1-5,TRBV7-2,TGTGCCAGCAGCTACAGGGGGCTAAGCAATCAGCCCCAGCATTTT,CASSYRGLSNQPQHF
.,TRBD1,TRBJ2-7,TRBV5-6,TGTGCCAGCAGCTTGTATTCGGGACAGGTTGCCGAGCAGTACTTC,CASSLYSGQVAEQYF
.,TRBD2,TRBJ2-7,TRBV4-2,TGTGCCAGCAGTCCCGGGAGGGGGGACTCCTACGAGCAGTACTTC,CASSPGRGDSYEQYF
.,TRBD1,TRBJ2-7,TRBV27,TGTGCCAGCAGTACCCGGGACAGGGGCCTCTCCTACGAGCAGTACTTC,CASSTRDRGLSYEQYF
.,TRBD1,TRBJ1-2,TRBV5-6,TGTGCCAGCAGCTGGGGGGACAGAAACTATGGCTACACCTTC,CASSWGDRNYGYTF
.,.,TRBJ2-1,TRBV7-2,TGTGCCAGCAGCGACACAGGGAGCTCCTACAATGAGCAGTTCTTC,CASSDTGSSYNEQFF
.,.,TRBJ2-7,TRBV5-6,TGTGCCAGCAGCAGGCAGGGCCCAGAATACGAGCAGTACTTC,CASSRQGPEYEQYF
.,.,TRBJ1-3,TRBV5-1,TGCGCCAGCAGCTTGGGCGGCAGCTCTGGAAACACCATATATTTT,CASSLGGSSGNTIYF
.,TRBD2,TRBJ2-7,TRBV6-5,TGTGCCAGCAGTTATCGGGGGGGCTACGAGCAGTACTTC,CASSYRGGYEQYF
.,.,TRBJ1-1,TRBV10-3,TGTGCCATCAGTGACCCGACAGGTCCCTCAATGAACACTGAAGCTTTCTTT,CAISDPTGPSMNTEAFF
.,TRBD1,TRBJ1-5,TRBV7-8,TGTGCCAGCAGCCAAACAGGGGTGGGCAATCAGCCCCAGCATTTT,CASSQTGVGNQPQHF
.,.,TRBJ2-1,TRBV29-1,TGCAGCGTTGATTCAGGTTCCTACAATGAGCAGTTCTTC,CSVDSGSYNEQFF
.,.,TRBJ1-1,TRBV5-1,TGCGCCAGCAGCCTAGGGGGGGGCGAGGAAGCTTTCTTT,CASSLGGGEEAFF
.,TRBD1,TRBJ1-2,TRBV7-6,TGTGCCAGCAGCTTAGAGACAGGGCTTAACTATGGCTACACCTTC,CASSLETGLNYGYTF
.,TRBD1,TRBJ1-6,TRBV4-2,TGTGCCAGCAGCCAAGCTTCAGGTGAGGGACAGCCAAATTCACCCCTCCACTTT,CASSQASGEGQPNSPLHF
once,.,TRBJ2-5,TRBV27,TGTGCCAGTGGGACGGGGGTTCGGGAGACCCAGTACTTC,CASGTGVRETQYF
.,TRBD2,TRBJ2-3,TRBV7-3,TGTGCCAGCAGCTTAACGGGGTCTAGCGGGGTGGTGGCAGATACGCAGTATTTT,CASSLTGSSGVVADTQYF
.,TRBD1,TRBJ2-7,TRBV27,TGTGCCAGCAGCCAGGCCGGGACAGGCTACGAGCAGTACTTC,CASSQAGTGYEQYF
.,TRBD1,TRBJ2-7,TRBV6-1,TGTGCCAGCAGTGAGGGACAGGGTATAACCAACGAGCAGTACTTC,CASSEGQGITNEQYF
few,.,TRBJ1-2,TRBV9,TGTGCCAGCAGCCCCGGAGGGGTTTTAGACTATGGCTACACCTTC,CASSPGGVLDYGYTF
.,.,TRBJ2-7,TRBV19,TGTGCCAGTAGTATACGGCCCGCGGGCCTTACCTACGAGCAGTACTTC,CASSIRPAGLTYEQYF